This T cell receptor beta chain appears in the sequencing data of a study of graft-versus-host responses after intestinal transplantation. Intraepithelial lymphocytes and lamina propria lymphocytes were released through processing of graft tissue. Study-level results: Individuals carrying graft-donor T cell macrochimerism showed high graft-versus-host to host-versus-graft clonal ratios in allografts.

In the case of this clone: What it binds is not known.

Assay used: immunoSEQ multiplex PCR; TCRdb lists only in-frame clones, some missing. The table has 1,000 or so clones, 60% to 85% seen once; the top ten hold 8.1%. The V end lost 6 bases, the J end lost 7 bases, and 15 bases lay between the germline ends. The CDR3 contains 14 residues. CDR1 and CDR2 from the germline V gene are MDHEN and SYDVKM. The sequence came from a human patient who received an intestinal transplant, so some T cells may come from the graft donor. The chain has TRBV28 and TRBJ1-4; TRBD1 might be the D (6 bases). The material was ileum tissue, obtained 7 days after intestinal transplantation. Written as DNA, the CDR3 is TGTGCCAGCAGGCCAGGGGCCTGGGGTGAAAAACTGTTTTTT. Translation gives CASRPGAWGEKLFF.